This T cell receptor (beta chain) was recorded in a study of T-cell memory formation after mild COVID-19 (dated by TCRdb to the early 2020s). Some background on the complete study: TCR sequence clusters from the two donors were found to be largely donor specific. Two young, previously healthy adult volunteers, one female and one male, were included in the cohort. In two donors, T-cell clones that expanded and contracted after mild COVID-19 were followed by sequencing TCRalpha and TCRbeta repertoires longitudinally.

The run used an Illumina NovaSeq 6000. Using 5'RACE with constant-segment primers, TCRalpha and TCRbeta cDNA libraries were constructed, with sample barcodes and unique molecular identifiers added in the process. Trizol reagent was used to extract RNA from every sample. Amplification of the libraries took two PCR steps, and the second step added a second sample barcode plus Illumina TruSeq adapters. Sequencing of the libraries was done on an Illumina NovaSeq, producing 2 x 150 bp paired-end reads. Per the source publication's procedure: The reads were demultiplexed and collapsed into UMI-guided consensus sequences using migec v1.2.7. Using mixcr v2.1.11, UMI consensuses were aligned to TRA and TRB V and J templates and then assembled into clonotypes. A clonotype was counted as expanded or contracted only when both edgeR and NoisET called the clonotype significant, with the noise models trained on biological replicates. For edgeR calls, a false discovery rate-adjusted p below 0.01 and a log2 fold-change threshold of 1 were applied. As an exploratory analysis of dynamics, PCA with hierarchical clustering was applied to max-normalized trajectories of the 1000 most abundant clonotypes. Each responding clone was given a CD4 or CD8 phenotype based on the CD4+ and CD8+ repertoires, which had been sequenced separately. TCRdb reprocessed the public reads (quality trimming at Q25 with fastp, clone calling with MiXCR) and kept in-frame beta chains. Merged by CDR3 protein, the rows form single entries marked with the most common genes and DNA. These V and J calls derive from TCRdb rather than the authors' analysis. A total of 450,000 or so distinct CDR3 sequences appear in this sample, around 25% of them only once. Around 12% of the sample is held by the ten biggest clonotypes.

The sample holds many counts of this clonotype. This receptor's antigen is unknown. Base-call qualities are not available, and no considerably larger clone is one nucleotide away. Broad study findings and their caveats: Contracting CD4+ clones were located mainly in the CM and EM memory subsets, whereas CD8+ clones were found to be enriched in EMRA. Clones that contracted from day 15 to 85 showed balanced CD4/CD8 phenotypes, whereas a second wave of clones that expanded from day 15 to 37 leaned towards CD4+. The study included only a couple of mild cases, and larger cohorts that include severe cases with pre-infection samples were judged to be necessary. Whether the second-wave clones peaking on day 37 were SARS-CoV-2 specific was not confirmed. The detection of some responding clones in pre-infection memory suggests that pre-existing cross-reactive memory T cells joined the SARS-CoV-2 response.

Cut back by 6 bases and 0 bases, the V and J ends lie 9 bases apart. Including the terminal cysteine and phenylalanine, the CDR3 comprises 13 residues. The DNA shown is the 39-base CDR3, in frame from base 1. CDR1 and CDR2, looked up from the germline V gene, are ENHRY and SYGVKD. Ficoll-Paque density gradient centrifugation was the method used to isolate PBMCs. The sample taken for sequencing was PBMCs or a T cell subset sorted from them (not recorded which). The TCR originated in an adult woman who had mild COVID-19 (a few samples of this study predate the infection). The sample titles of this study are shuffled in the database, so cell type and time point are left out; the donor was told from shared clones. The rearrangement combines TRBV10-3 with TRBJ2-7, with no D gene named confidently. The CDR3: CAIREPDSYEQYF. The base sequence is TGTGCCATCAGAGAACCGGACTCCTACGAGCAGTACTTC.